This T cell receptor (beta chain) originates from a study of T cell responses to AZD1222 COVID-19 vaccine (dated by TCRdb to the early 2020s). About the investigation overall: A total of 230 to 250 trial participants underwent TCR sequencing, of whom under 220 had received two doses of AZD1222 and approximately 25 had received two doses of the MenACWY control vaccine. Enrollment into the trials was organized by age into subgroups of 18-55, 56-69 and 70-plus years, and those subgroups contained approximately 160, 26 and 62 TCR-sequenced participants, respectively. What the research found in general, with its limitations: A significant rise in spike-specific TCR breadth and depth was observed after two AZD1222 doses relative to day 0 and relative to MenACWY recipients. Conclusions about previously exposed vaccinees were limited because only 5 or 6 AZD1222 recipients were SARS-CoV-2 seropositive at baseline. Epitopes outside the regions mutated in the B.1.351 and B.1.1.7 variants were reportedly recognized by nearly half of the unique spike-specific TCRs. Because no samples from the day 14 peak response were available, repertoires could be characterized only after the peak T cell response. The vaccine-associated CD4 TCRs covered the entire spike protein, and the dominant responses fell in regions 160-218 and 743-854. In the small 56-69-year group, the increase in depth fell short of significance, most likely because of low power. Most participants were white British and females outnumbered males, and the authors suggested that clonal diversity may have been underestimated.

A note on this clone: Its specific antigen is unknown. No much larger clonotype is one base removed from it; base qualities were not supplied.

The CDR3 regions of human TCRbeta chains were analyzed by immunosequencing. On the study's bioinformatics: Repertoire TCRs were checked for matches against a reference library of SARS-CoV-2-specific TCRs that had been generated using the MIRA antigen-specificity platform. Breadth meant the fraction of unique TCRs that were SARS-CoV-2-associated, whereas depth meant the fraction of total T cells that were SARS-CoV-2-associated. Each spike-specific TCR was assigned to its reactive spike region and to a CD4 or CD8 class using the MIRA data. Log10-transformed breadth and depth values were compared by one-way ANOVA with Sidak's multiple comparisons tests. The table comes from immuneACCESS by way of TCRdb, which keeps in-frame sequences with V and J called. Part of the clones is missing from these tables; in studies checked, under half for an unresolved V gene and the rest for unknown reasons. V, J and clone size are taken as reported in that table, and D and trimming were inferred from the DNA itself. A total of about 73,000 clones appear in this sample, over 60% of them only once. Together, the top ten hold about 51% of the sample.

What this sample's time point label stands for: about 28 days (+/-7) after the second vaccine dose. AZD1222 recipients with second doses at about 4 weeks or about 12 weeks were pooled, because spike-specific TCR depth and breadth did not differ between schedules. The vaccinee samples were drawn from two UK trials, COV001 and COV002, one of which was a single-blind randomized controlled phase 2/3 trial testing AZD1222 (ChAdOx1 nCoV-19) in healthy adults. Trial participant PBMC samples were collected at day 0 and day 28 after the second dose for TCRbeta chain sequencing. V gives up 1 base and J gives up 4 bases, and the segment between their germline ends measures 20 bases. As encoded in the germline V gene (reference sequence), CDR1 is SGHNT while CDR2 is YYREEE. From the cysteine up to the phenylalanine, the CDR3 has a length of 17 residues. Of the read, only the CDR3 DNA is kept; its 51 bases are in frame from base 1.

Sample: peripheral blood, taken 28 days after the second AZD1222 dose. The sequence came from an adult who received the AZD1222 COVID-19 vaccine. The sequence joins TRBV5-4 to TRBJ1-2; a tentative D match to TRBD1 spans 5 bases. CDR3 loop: CASSLSLGMGGVYGYTF. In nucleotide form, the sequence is TGTGCCAGCAGCTTGAGTTTGGGGATGGGGGGAGTCTATGGCTACACCTTC.